Included here is one T cell receptor (beta chain) sequence, with context. Its antigen is still unknown. These data belong to a study of response to subunit inactivated influenza vaccine. TCRdb reanalysed the RT-PCR reads using MiXCR and keeps one entry per CDR3 protein. The sample includes 450,000 to 550,000 distinct CDR3 sequences, over 25% of them seen just once. Per germline, CDR1 SQVTM and CDR2 ANQGSEA. This CDR3 spans 11 amino acids. Trimming pared 8 bases from V and 7 bases from J, leaving 15 bases between. Whole-study findings and limits: Few new T cells, the authors suggested, are recruited by each seasonal influenza vaccination.

V is TRBV29-1 and J is TRBJ2-7; perhaps TRBD1 as D (7 bases). The source was CD4+ T cells sorted from PBMCs, collected more than 4 days after vaccination. The receptor's source is a man in his forties or fifties who received an inactivated influenza vaccine. CDR3: CSIRQGGEQYF. The CDR3 DNA follows: TGCAGCATCCGACAGGGAGGTGAGCAGTACTTC.